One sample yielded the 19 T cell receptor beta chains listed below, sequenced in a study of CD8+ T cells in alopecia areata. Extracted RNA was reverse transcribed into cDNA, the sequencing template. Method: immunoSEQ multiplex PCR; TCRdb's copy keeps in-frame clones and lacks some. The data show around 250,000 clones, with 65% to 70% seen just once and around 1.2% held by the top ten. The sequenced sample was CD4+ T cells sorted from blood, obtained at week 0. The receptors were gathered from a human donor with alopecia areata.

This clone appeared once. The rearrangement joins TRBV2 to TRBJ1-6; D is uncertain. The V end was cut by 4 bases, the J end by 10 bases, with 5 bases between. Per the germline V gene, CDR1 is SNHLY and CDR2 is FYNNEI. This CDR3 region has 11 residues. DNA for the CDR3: TGTGCCAGCAGTGTGGCGTCACCCCTCCACTTT. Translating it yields CASSVASPLHF.

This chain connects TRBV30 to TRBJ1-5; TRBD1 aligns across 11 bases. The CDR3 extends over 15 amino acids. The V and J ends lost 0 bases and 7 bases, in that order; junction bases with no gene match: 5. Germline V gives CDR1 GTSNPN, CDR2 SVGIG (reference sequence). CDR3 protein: CAWSVGTGGGQPQHF. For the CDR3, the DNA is TGTGCCTGGAGTGTGGGGACAGGGGGAGGACAGCCCCAGCATTTT.

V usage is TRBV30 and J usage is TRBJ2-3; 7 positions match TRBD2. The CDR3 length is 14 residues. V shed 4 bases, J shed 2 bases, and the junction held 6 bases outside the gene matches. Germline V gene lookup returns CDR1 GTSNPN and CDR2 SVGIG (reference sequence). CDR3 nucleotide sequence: TGTGCCTGGAAAAGCGGGGCGGTCACAGATACGCAGTATTTT. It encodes CAWKSGAVTDTQYF.

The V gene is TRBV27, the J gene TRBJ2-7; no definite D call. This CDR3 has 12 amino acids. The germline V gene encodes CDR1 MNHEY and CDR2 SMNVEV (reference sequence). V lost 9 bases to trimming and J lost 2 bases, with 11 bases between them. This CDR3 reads CARVGETYEQYF. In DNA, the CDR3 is TGTGCCAGAGTCGGTGAGACCTACGAGCAGTACTTC.

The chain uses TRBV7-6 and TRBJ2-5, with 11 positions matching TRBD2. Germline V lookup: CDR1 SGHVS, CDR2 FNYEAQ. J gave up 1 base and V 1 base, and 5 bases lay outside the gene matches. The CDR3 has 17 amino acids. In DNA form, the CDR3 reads TGTGCCAGCAGCTTAGGGACCGGGACTAGCGGCCAAGAGACCCAGTACTTC. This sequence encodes CASSLGTGTSGQETQYF.

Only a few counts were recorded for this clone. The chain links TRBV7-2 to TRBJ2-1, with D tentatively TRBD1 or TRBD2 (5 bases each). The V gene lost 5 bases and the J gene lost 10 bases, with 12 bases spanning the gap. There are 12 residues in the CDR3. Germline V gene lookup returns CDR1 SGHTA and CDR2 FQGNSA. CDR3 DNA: TGTGCCAGCAGCCGGGGACGAGGGGAGCAGTTCTTC. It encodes CASSRGRGEQFF. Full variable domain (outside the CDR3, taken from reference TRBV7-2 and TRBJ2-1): GAGVSQSPSNKVTEKGKDVELRCDPISGHTALYWYRQSLGQGLEFLIYFQGNSAPDKSGLPSDRFSAERTGGSVSTLTIQRTQQEDSAVYLCASSRGRGEQFFGPGTRLTVL.

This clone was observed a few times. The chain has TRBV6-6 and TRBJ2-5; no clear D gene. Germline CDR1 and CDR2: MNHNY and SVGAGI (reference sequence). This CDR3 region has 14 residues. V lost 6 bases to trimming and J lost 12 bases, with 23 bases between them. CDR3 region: CASSNNLGVPPEYF. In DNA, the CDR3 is TGTGCCAGCAGCAACAACCTAGGCGTCCCACCGGAGTACTTC.

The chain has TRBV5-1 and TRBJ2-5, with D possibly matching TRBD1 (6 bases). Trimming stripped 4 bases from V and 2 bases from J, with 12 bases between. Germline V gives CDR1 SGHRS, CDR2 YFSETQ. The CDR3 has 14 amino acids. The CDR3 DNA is TGCGCCAGCAGCCCGATCAGGGGACAAGAGACCCAGTACTTC. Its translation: CASSPIRGQETQYF.

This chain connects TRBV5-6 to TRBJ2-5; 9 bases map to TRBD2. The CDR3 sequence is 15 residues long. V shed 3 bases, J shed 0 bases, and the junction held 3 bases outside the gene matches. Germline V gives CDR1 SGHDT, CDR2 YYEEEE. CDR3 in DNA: TGTGCCAGCAGCTCGGCGGGGGGGCACCAAGAGACCCAGTACTTC. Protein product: CASSSAGGHQETQYF.

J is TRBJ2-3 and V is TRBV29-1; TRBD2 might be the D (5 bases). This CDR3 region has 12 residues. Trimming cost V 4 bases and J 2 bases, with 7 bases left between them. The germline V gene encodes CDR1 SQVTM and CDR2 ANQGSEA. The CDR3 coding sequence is TGCAGCGTTGCGACTATCACAGATACGCAGTATTTT. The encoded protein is CSVATITDTQYF.

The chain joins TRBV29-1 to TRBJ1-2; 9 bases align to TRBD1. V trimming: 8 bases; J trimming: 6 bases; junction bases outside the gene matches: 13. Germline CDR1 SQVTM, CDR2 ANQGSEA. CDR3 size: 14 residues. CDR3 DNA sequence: TGCAGCACCGACCGGGACAGGGTTCTCGATGGCTACACCTTC. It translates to CSTDRDRVLDGYTF. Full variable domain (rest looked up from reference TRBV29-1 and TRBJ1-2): SAVISQKPSRDICQRGTSLTIQCQVDSQVTMMFWYRQQPGQSLTLIATANQGSEATYESGFVIDKFPISRPNLTFSTLTVSNMSPEDSSIYLCSTDRDRVLDGYTFGSGTRLTVV.

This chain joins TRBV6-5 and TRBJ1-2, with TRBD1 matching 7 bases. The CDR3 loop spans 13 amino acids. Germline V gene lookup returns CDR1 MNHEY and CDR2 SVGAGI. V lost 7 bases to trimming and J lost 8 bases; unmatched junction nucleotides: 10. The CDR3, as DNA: TGTGCCAGCACGTACAGGGGAACGCTCGGCTACACCTTC. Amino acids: CASTYRGTLGYTF.

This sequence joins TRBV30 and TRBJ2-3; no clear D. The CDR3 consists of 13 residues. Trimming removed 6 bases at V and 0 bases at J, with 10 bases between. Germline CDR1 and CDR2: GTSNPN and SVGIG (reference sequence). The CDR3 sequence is CACRALSTDTQYF. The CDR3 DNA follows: TGTGCCTGCCGGGCCCTGAGCACAGATACGCAGTATTTT.

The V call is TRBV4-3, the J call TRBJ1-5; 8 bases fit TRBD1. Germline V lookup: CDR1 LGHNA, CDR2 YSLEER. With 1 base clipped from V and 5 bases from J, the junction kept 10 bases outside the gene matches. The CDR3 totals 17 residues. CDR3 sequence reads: CASSQALGTGGDQPQHF. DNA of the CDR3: TGCGCCAGCAGCCAAGCCCTCGGGACAGGAGGGGATCAGCCCCAGCATTTT.

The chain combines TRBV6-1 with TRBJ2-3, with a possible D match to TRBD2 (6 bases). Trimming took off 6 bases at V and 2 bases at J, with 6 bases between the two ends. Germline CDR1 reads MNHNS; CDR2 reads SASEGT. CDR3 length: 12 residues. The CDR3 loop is CASRDYTDTQYF. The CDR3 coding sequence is TGTGCCAGCAGGGACTACACAGATACGCAGTATTTT.

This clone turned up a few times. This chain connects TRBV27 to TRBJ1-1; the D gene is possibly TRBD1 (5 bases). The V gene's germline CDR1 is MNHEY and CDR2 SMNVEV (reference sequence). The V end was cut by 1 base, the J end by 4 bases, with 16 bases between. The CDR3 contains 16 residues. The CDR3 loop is CASSLFGTGGGTEAFF. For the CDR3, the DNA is TGTGCCAGCAGTTTATTTGGGACCGGCGGGGGCACTGAAGCTTTCTTT.

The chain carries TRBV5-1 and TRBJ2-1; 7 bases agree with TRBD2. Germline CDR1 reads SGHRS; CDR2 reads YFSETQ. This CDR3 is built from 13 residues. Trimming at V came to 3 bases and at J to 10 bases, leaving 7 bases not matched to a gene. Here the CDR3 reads CASSSPTSWEQFF. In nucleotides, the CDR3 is TGCGCCAGCAGCTCTCCGACTAGCTGGGAGCAGTTCTTC.

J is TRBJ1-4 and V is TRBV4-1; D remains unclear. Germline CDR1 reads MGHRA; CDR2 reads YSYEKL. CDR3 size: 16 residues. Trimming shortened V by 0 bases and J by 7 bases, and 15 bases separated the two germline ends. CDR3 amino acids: CASSQDASAEGEKLFF. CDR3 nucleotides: TGCGCCAGCAGCCAAGATGCGTCGGCGGAGGGTGAAAAACTGTTTTTT.

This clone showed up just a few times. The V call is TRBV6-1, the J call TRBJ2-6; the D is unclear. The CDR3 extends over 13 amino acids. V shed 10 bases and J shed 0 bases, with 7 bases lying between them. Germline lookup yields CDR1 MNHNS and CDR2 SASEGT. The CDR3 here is CATRPSGANVLTF. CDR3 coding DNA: TGTGCCACGCGGCCCTCTGGGGCCAACGTCCTGACTTTC.